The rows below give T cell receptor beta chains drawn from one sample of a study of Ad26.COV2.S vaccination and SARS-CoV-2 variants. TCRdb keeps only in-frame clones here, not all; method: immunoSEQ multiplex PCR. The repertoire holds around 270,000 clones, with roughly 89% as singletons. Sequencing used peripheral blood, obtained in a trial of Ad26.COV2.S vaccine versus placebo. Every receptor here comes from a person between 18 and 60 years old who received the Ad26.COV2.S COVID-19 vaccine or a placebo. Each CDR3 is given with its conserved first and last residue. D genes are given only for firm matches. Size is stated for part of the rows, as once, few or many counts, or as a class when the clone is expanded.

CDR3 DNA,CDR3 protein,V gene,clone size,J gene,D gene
TGTGCCAGCAGCTTAGAGGCCACCGGGGAGCTGTTTTTT,CASSLEATGELFF,TRBV7-2,NA,TRBJ2-2,NA
TGTGCCATCAGTGAGTCTGGCGGGTTCGGTCAGCCCCAGCATTTT,CAISESGGFGQPQHF,TRBV10-3,NA,TRBJ1-5,NA
TGTGCCAGCATCCGAAGGGGCGGAGTAGTTAGTACTGAAGCTTTCTTT,CASIRRGGVVSTEAFF,TRBV5-6,NA,TRBJ1-1,NA
TGCGCCAGCAGCTTGGACCTCTCTGGGGCCAACGTCCTGACTTTC,CASSLDLSGANVLTF,TRBV5-1,NA,TRBJ2-6,NA
TGTGCCAGCAGCAGGGACAGCAATAGGTACAATGAGCAGTTCTTC,CASSRDSNRYNEQFF,TRBV6-5,NA,TRBJ2-1,TRBD1
TGTGCCTGGAGTGTTCCAGGCGTAGGCTATGGCTACACCTTC,CAWSVPGVGYGYTF,TRBV30,NA,TRBJ1-2,NA
TGTGCCAGTAGTACGGGACAGTCTAGCAATCAGCCCCAGCATTTT,CASSTGQSSNQPQHF,TRBV19,NA,TRBJ1-5,TRBD1
TGTGCCAGCAGCCAAGATGGGGGGCCAGATACGCAGTATTTT,CASSQDGGPDTQYF,TRBV14,once,TRBJ2-3,NA
TGTGCCAGCAGCGTAGAAATAGGTGGCTACACCTTC,CASSVEIGGYTF,TRBV9,NA,TRBJ1-2,NA
TGTGCCAGCTCACCACGCACAGGGGGCCAAGAGACCCAGTACTTC,CASSPRTGGQETQYF,TRBV18,NA,TRBJ2-5,TRBD1
TGTGCCAGCAGCCACGGCGTTAGGACATACATGAACACTGAAGCTTTCTTT,CASSHGVRTYMNTEAFF,TRBV14,NA,TRBJ1-1,NA